The 15 T cell receptor beta chains below come from one sample, sequenced in a study of Graves' ophthalmopathy and Graves' hyperthyroidism (dated by TCRdb to 2017 to 2018). The sequencer listed for this sample is Illumina HiSeq 2000. For repertoire sequencing, the TCR beta CDR3 regions were amplified from RNA transcripts. A first-round RT-PCR used HTBI primers with the Qiagen OneStep RT-PCR kit, followed by a second-round multiplex PCR, size selection and purification. Starting from the raw public reads, TCRdb applied fastp trimming at Q25, assembled clones with MiXCR and retained in-frame beta chains. Every CDR3 protein is listed once, alongside the most common genes and DNA of its rows. In this sample the table shows about 390,000 distinct CDR3 sequences, 17% of which occur a single time. Around 2.4% of the sample is held by the ten biggest clonotypes. The specimen was peripheral blood. These receptors came from an adult woman with stable Graves' hyperthyroidism.

Here the CDR3 reads CASSRTLLAGVVYEQYF. CDR3 nucleotide sequence: TGTGCCAGCAGCCGCACTTTGCTAGCGGGAGTAGTCTACGAGCAGTACTTC. The genes are TRBV28 and TRBJ2-7, with 10 bases lining up with TRBD2. Germline CDR1 and CDR2: MDHEN and SYDVKM. J lost 3 bases, V lost 6 bases, and 14 bases had no gene match. This CDR3 has 17 amino acids.

V and J are TRBV7-8 and TRBJ1-1; weak D call: TRBD1 (6 bases). Germline CDR1 and CDR2: SGHVS and FQNEAQ. The germline V and J ends were trimmed by 5 bases and 0 bases, with 13 bases remaining between them. CDR3 length equals 15 residues. The CDR3 DNA is TGTGCCAGCAGCCCTGGGACAAGTATGAACACTGAAGCTTTCTTT. Its protein product is CASSPGTSMNTEAFF. Looking up the rest from reference TRBV7-8 and TRBJ1-1 gives the full variable domain: GAGVSQSPRYKVAKRGQDVALRCDPISGHVSLFWYQQALGQGPEFLTYFQNEAQLDKSGLPSDRFFAERPEGSVSTLKIQRTQQEDSAVYLCASSPGTSMNTEAFFGQGTRLTVV.

This clonotype occurred many times. This chain uses TRBV29-1 with TRBJ2-7, with 9 positions matching TRBD1. The length of the CDR3 is 15 residues. CDR1 SQVTM and CDR2 ANQGSEA come from the germline V gene. V dropped 3 bases and J dropped 1; count of bases not matched to a gene: 7. The CDR3 nucleotides read TGCAGCGTTGATGGTGTACAGGGGGCATCCTACGAGCAGTACTTC. It translates to CSVDGVQGASYEQYF.

This clonotype showed up many times. The chain combines TRBV6-2 or TRBV6-3 with TRBJ2-7; D might be TRBD1 (5 bases). The V and J ends lost 5 bases and 2 bases respectively, with 13 bases between them. Germline loops: CDR1 MNHEY, CDR2 SVGEGT. The CDR3 loop spans 14 amino acids. The CDR3 bases are TGTGCCAGCAGTGATAGGGGTAATCCCTACGAGCAGTACTTC. It codes for CASSDRGNPYEQYF.

There are many counts of this clonotype. The CDR3 nucleotides read TGTGCCAGCAGTTCACTAGCGGGACACTCCTACGAGCAGTACTTC. This sequence encodes CASSSLAGHSYEQYF. The V gene is TRBV27, the J gene TRBJ2-7, with TRBD2 matching 10 bases. Unmatched junction bases numbered 3, after V lost 4 bases and J lost 0 bases. This CDR3 comprises 15 residues. From germline, CDR1 is MNHEY and CDR2 SMNVEV (reference sequence).

The chain employs TRBV19 and TRBJ1-3; D is unclear. V lost 3 bases and J lost 0, with 12 bases in between. Germline V gives CDR1 LNHDA, CDR2 SQIVND (reference sequence). The CDR3 consists of 16 residues. The DNA of the CDR3 is TGTGCCAGTAGTATTCCCCACTCCACCTCTGGAAACACCATATATTTT. It yields the protein CASSIPHSTSGNTIYF.

The genes are TRBV5-1 and TRBJ1-3; D uncertain. Germline CDR1 and CDR2: SGHRS and YFSETQ. The CDR3 extends over 14 amino acids. The V gene lost 0 bases and the J gene lost 3 bases, with 7 bases spanning the gap. CDR3 sequence (DNA): TGCGCCAGCAGCTTGGAGGGTAATGGAAACACCATATATTTT. This encodes CASSLEGNGNTIYF.

This clonotype has a count of ten or more. V usage is TRBV19 and J usage is TRBJ2-2; D unresolved. V was shortened by 5 bases and J by 0 bases, with 13 bases between the two germline ends. The CDR3 loop spans 16 amino acids. CDR1 and CDR2 from the germline V gene are LNHDA and SQIVND (reference sequence). The CDR3, as DNA: TGTGCCAGTAGTCCCCCCAGGAACGCGAACACCGGGGAGCTGTTTTTT. Translation: CASSPPRNANTGELFF.

The genes are TRBV20-1 and TRBJ1-5; 9 bases line up with TRBD1. CDR1 and CDR2 from the germline V gene are DFQATT and SNEGSKA (reference sequence). J was trimmed by 7 bases and V by 1 base; bases with no gene match: 8. The CDR3 runs 15 residues. CDR3 sequence reads: CSARGRQGGLQPQHF. In DNA form, the CDR3 reads TGCAGTGCTAGAGGACGACAGGGGGGTTTGCAGCCCCAGCATTTT.

The sample holds many counts of this clonotype. The J gene is TRBJ2-5, the V gene TRBV24-1; 8 bases match TRBD2. The V gene's germline CDR1 is KGHDR and CDR2 SFDVKD. Unmatched junction bases numbered 7, after V lost 4 bases and J lost 4 bases. The CDR3 spans 15 residues. CDR3 sequence reads: CATSDRGRGGETQYF. The DNA for the CDR3 is TGTGCCACCAGTGACCGGGGACGGGGGGGAGAGACCCAGTACTTC.

The table lists this clonotype with many counts. The rearrangement joins TRBV5-1 to TRBJ1-6; D may be TRBD1 (6 bases). V shed 0 bases and J shed 2 bases, with 15 bases lying between them. Germline CDR1 is SGHRS and CDR2 is YFSETQ. The CDR3 is 18 amino acids. The CDR3 reads CASSLAGQGLTYNSPLHF. The CDR3 region has the DNA TGCGCCAGCAGCTTGGCTGGCCAGGGGCTCACCTATAATTCACCCCTCCACTTT.

Of note for this clonotype: The junction does not match germline at one end; this may be a read error. The gene calls are TRBV6-5 and TRBJ2-5, with 8 bases fitting TRBD2. From germline, CDR1 is MNHEY and CDR2 SVGAGI. The CDR3 runs to 15 residues. The CDR3 DNA reads as TGTGCCAGCAATTACGGTAGCGGGAATAGGGAGACCCAGTACTTC. Translation gives CASNYGSGNRETQYF.

This clonotype has at least ten counts. The rearrangement joins TRBV28 to TRBJ1-2; D gene unclear. V was trimmed by 8 bases and J by 6 bases, leaving 16 bases between them. Looked up from germline, CDR1 is MDHEN and CDR2 is SYDVKM. The CDR3 length is 13 residues. CDR3 region: CASSRPGGNGYTF. Here the CDR3 DNA reads TGTGCCAGCTCCCGACCTGGAGGGAATGGCTACACCTTC.

This clonotype has at least ten counts. J is TRBJ2-5 and V is TRBV28, with 9 bases fitting TRBD2. The CDR3 covers 16 residues. Germline CDR1 reads MDHEN; CDR2 reads SYDVKM. V trimming: 10 bases; J trimming: 6 bases; junction bases outside the gene matches: 18. The CDR3 region is CATHALAGGPLKTQYF. In DNA form, the CDR3 reads TGTGCCACCCATGCCCTTGCGGGAGGGCCTTTAAAGACCCAGTACTTC.

The count of this clonotype is one. CDR3 loop: CASSYSTGAGGYTF. CDR3 DNA: TGTGCCAGCAGTTACTCGACAGGGGCGGGTGGCTACACCTTC. J is TRBJ1-2 and V is TRBV6-5; 8 nucleotides line up with TRBD1. The CDR3 extends over 14 amino acids. Germline CDR1 MNHEY, CDR2 SVGAGI. J gave up 7 bases and V 0 bases, and 4 bases lay outside the gene matches.